Listed below are T cell receptor beta chains from one sample, sequenced in a study of T cell responses to AZD1222 COVID-19 vaccine. Using immunoSEQ multiplex PCR, the repertoire was profiled, and TCRdb retains in-frame clones only, with some absent. The data contain more than 95,000 clones, 75% to 90% of them seen just once; the ten biggest clones take up around 7.1%. Sequenced material: peripheral blood, taken 28 days after the second AZD1222 dose. These TCRs come from an adult who received the AZD1222 COVID-19 vaccine. Both conserved end residues are part of each CDR3. D genes are given only for firm matches. Size tells how often a clone was seen (once, few, many) or the class of an expanded clone, and some rows leave it out.

clone_size | j_call | d_call | v_call | cdr3_nt | cdr3_aa
NA | TRBJ2-7 | NA | TRBV7-9 | TGTGCCAGCAGCTCCGAGTATGACGAGCAGTACTTC | CASSSEYDEQYF
few | TRBJ2-6 | NA | TRBV18 | TGTGCCAGCTCACCTCGAACGTGGGACGGGGCCAACGTCCTGACTTTC | CASSPRTWDGANVLTF
NA | TRBJ2-7 | NA | TRBV7-2 | TGTGCCAGCACCCTTCAGGGATACGAGCAGTACTTC | CASTLQGYEQYF
NA | TRBJ1-6 | NA | TRBV7-6 | TGTGCCAGCAGCTTAGCATTCAGGGACTCGGATTCACCCCTCCACTTT | CASSLAFRDSDSPLHF
NA | TRBJ2-2 | NA | TRBV7-3 | TGTGCCAGCAGCTCGACTCCAGACGCCGGGGAGCTGTTTTTT | CASSSTPDAGELFF
NA | TRBJ1-2 | TRBD1 | TRBV5-1 | TGCGCCAGCAGCTTGGTGCCAGGGGGGGCCTATGGCTACACCTTC | CASSLVPGGAYGYTF
NA | TRBJ2-7 | NA | TRBV7-9 | TGTGCCAGCAGCGGGAGAGAGGGGCAGTACTTC | CASSGREGQYF
NA | TRBJ2-7 | NA | TRBV7-2 | TGTGCCAGCAGCTTAGGGGGGGCCCGCTACGAGCAGTACTTC | CASSLGGARYEQYF
NA | TRBJ2-7 | TRBD1 | TRBV12-3/TRBV12-4 | TGTGCCAGCAGGGACAGGGCAGGGGAGCAGTACTTC | CASRDRAGEQYF
NA | TRBJ2-2 | NA | TRBV7-2 | TGTGCCAGCAGCACCGAGACAGTCGGGGAGCTGTTTTTT | CASSTETVGELFF
NA | TRBJ1-1 | TRBD1 | TRBV6-5 | TGTGCCAGCAGTTACCGTCAGGGGGCCGTGAACACTGAAGCTTTCTTT | CASSYRQGAVNTEAFF
NA | TRBJ2-2 | TRBD2 | TRBV7-3 | TGTGCCAGCAGCTCCCGGGTAGCGGGAGGAGGAACCGGGGAGCTGTTTTTT | CASSSRVAGGGTGELFF
NA | TRBJ2-5 | TRBD2 | TRBV5-4 | TGTGCCAGCAGACCTCTAGCGGGAGTAGAGACCCAGTACTTC | CASRPLAGVETQYF
NA | TRBJ2-1 | NA | TRBV4-3 | TGCGCCAGCAGCCGAGACAGGTTTAGCAATGAGCAGTTCTTC | CASSRDRFSNEQFF
NA | TRBJ2-1 | TRBD2 | TRBV5-1 | TGCGCCAGCAGCTTGTGGACTAGCGGGAACAATGAGCAGTTCTTC | CASSLWTSGNNEQFF
NA | TRBJ1-6 | NA | TRBV5-6 | TGTGCCAGCAGCAAAAAGCTAAGCTCCTATAATTCACCCCTCCACTTT | CASSKKLSSYNSPLHF
NA | TRBJ2-5 | NA | TRBV29-1 | TGCAGCGGTGCCTGGAGGGAGACCCAGTACTTC | CSGAWRETQYF
NA | TRBJ2-1 | NA | TRBV12-3/TRBV12-4 | TGTGCCAGCAGTTTAGCCCAGGGAGTGTGGTTCTTC | CASSLAQGVWFF
NA | TRBJ2-7 | TRBD2 | TRBV2 | TGTGCCAGCAGTGAAGCCCTAGCGGGATCCTACGAGCAGTACTTC | CASSEALAGSYEQYF
NA | TRBJ2-7 | TRBD1 | TRBV4-1 | TGCGCCAGCAGCCAAGGCCGGGACAGGGGAATCTGTGTACACTACGAGCAGTACTTC | CASSQGRDRGICVHYEQYF
NA | TRBJ2-7 | NA | TRBV7-3 | TGTGCCAGCAGCTTAAGGGGACGGGACCCTAACGAGCAGTACTTC | CASSLRGRDPNEQYF
once | TRBJ1-3 | NA | TRBV18 | TGTGCCAGCTCACCTATGATCGACGTAGTCTCTGGAAACACCATATATTTT | CASSPMIDVVSGNTIYF
NA | TRBJ2-4 | TRBD2 | TRBV19 | TGTGCCAGTAGTATAGCAGGCGGGGGAGCCAAAAACATTCAGTACTTC | CASSIAGGGAKNIQYF
NA | TRBJ2-5 | TRBD2 | TRBV11-3 | TGTGCCAGCAGAATCTCCGGACTAGGGAGCAGGGAGACCCAGTACTTC | CASRISGLGSRETQYF
NA | TRBJ2-1 | TRBD2 | TRBV5-5 | TGTGCCAGCAGCTCAGGACTAGCGGGGGCCCACAATGAGCAGTTCTTC | CASSSGLAGAHNEQFF
NA | TRBJ1-6 | NA | TRBV5-1 | TGCGCCAGCAGATCCCTCGAGGGGTCGCCCCTCCACTTT | CASRSLEGSPLHF
NA | TRBJ2-1 | NA | TRBV5-5 | TGTGCCAGCAGCTTGCCCCACGAGATTTCGGGCAATGAGCAGTTCTTC | CASSLPHEISGNEQFF
NA | TRBJ1-2 | NA | TRBV6-5 | TGTGCCAGCAGCCGCAGGAGTTACGGCTATGGCTACACCTTC | CASSRRSYGYGYTF
NA | TRBJ2-7 | TRBD2 | TRBV30 | TGTGCCTGGAGAACGGGGGGGAGCTCCTACGAGCAGTACTTC | CAWRTGGSSYEQYF
NA | TRBJ2-2 | TRBD1 | TRBV18 | TGTGCCAGCTCACGGACAGGGTCGGGGAACACCGGGGAGCTGTTTTTT | CASSRTGSGNTGELFF
NA | TRBJ2-3 | NA | TRBV23-1 | TGCGCCAGCAGTCAATCCCTCCGGGATCATGGGGCCCACACAGATACGCAGTATTTT | CASSQSLRDHGAHTDTQYF
once | TRBJ2-5 | NA | TRBV19 | TGTGCCAGTAACCCGGGACCGAACTCTCGAGAGACCCAGTACTTC | CASNPGPNSRETQYF
NA | TRBJ1-5 | NA | TRBV6-5 | TGTGCCAGCATTCCCCAGGGGACGTTCAATCAGCCCCAGCATTTT | CASIPQGTFNQPQHF
NA | TRBJ1-2 | TRBD1 | TRBV5-4 | TGTGCCAGCAGCTTACAGGGGATGGACTATGGCTACACCTTC | CASSLQGMDYGYTF
NA | TRBJ2-7 | TRBD1 | TRBV7-7 | TGTGCTAGCAGTCCCGGGACAGGGAACTCCTACGAGCAGTACTTC | CASSPGTGNSYEQYF
NA | TRBJ1-2 | TRBD1 | TRBV19 | TGTGCCAGTAGTACGTCACAGGGGGTGGGCTACACCTTC | CASSTSQGVGYTF
NA | TRBJ1-5 | NA | TRBV4-1 | TGCGCCAGCAGCCAGGGGGCGCGGGATCAGCCCCAGCATTTT | CASSQGARDQPQHF
NA | TRBJ2-3 | NA | TRBV7-3 | TGTGCCAGCAGCTTAACGTTGGGGGCCGATACGCAGTATTTT | CASSLTLGADTQYF
NA | TRBJ2-5 | TRBD1 | TRBV9 | TGTGCCAGCAGCGTATCAGGGGGCGGGGATAGCGAGACCCAGTACTTC | CASSVSGGGDSETQYF
NA | TRBJ2-7 | NA | TRBV28 | TGTGCCAGCAGTTGGGGGTCCAGCGAGCAGTACTTC | CASSWGSSEQYF
NA | TRBJ1-1 | NA | TRBV3-1/TRBV3-2 | TGTGCCAGCAGCCAAGTGAACACTGAAGCTTTCTTT | CASSQVNTEAFF